The 25 T cell receptor beta chains in this list originate from one sample, sequenced in a study of cytomegalovirus exposure and HLA in healthy donors. Primers: 60 Vbeta forward and 13 Jbeta reverse. Assay: immunoSEQ multiplex PCR; the TCRdb copy retains only in-frame clones and omits some. Among about 94,000 clones, about four fifths were seen once, and the ten largest hold about 3.8%. The source material was PBMCs. These TCRs come from a woman aged 40 to 50 in good health and CMV-seronegative.

This chain joins TRBV10-3 and TRBJ1-2, with D unclear. CDR1 and CDR2 (germline): ENHRY, SYGVKD. CDR3 length equals 14 residues. Trimming removed 2 bases from V and 3 bases from J, with 10 bases in between. The CDR3 DNA is TGTGCCATCAGTGAGGGCAGGCAAGACTATGGCTACACCTTC. This sequence encodes CAISEGRQDYGYTF.

The rearrangement uses TRBV14 and TRBJ1-2; no firm D call. Trimming cost V 4 bases and J 8 bases, with 14 bases left between them. This CDR3 comprises 13 residues. CDR1 is SGHDN and CDR2 is FVKESK in the germline V gene. CDR3 sequence reads: CASSPISGRGYTF. CDR3 in DNA: TGTGCCAGCAGCCCAATATCCGGTCGCGGCTACACCTTC.

V is TRBV7-8 and J is TRBJ1-5, with 7 bases aligning to TRBD1. The CDR3 runs 14 residues. Germline V lookup: CDR1 SGHVS, CDR2 FQNEAQ. V gave up 1 base and J gave up 6 bases; unmatched junction bases: 3. CDR3 coding DNA: TGTGCCAGCAGCTTAGGACAGGGTGGTCAGCCCCAGCATTTT. As protein: CASSLGQGGQPQHF.

The CDR3 bases are TGTGCCAGCAAACGACAGAACTATGGCTACACCTTC. Translation: CASKRQNYGYTF. This rearrangement joins TRBV6-1 to TRBJ1-2; possible D gene TRBD1, 5 bases. Germline V gene sequence: CDR1 MNHNS, CDR2 SASEGT. CDR3 length equals 12 residues. V was shortened by 7 bases and J by 2 bases, with 8 bases between the two germline ends.

J is TRBJ2-3 and V is TRBV5-1; 11 bases fit TRBD2. CDR3 length equals 15 residues. Germline V gene lookup returns CDR1 SGHRS and CDR2 YFSETQ. Unmatched junction bases numbered 4, after V lost 3 bases and J lost 4 bases. The CDR3 here is CASSWGLAVADTQYF. The CDR3 coding sequence is TGCGCCAGCAGCTGGGGACTAGCGGTTGCAGATACGCAGTATTTT.

The V and J genes are TRBV5-4 and TRBJ2-3; 13 bases map to TRBD2. The J segment lost 3 bases and the V segment lost 5 bases, leaving 3 bases of the junction unmatched. The CDR3 spans 15 residues. Germline CDR1 and CDR2: SGHNT and YYREEE (reference sequence). The CDR3 reads CASSLLAGGTDTQYF. In nucleotides, the CDR3 is TGTGCCAGCAGTTTACTAGCGGGGGGGACAGATACGCAGTATTTT.

This chain's CDR3 is CASRPWGDSQETQYF. The CDR3 DNA follows: TGTGCCAGCCGGCCATGGGGGGACAGCCAAGAGACCCAGTACTTC. The chain uses TRBV19 and TRBJ2-5, with D tentatively TRBD1 (7 bases). This CDR3 comprises 15 residues. The germline V gene encodes CDR1 LNHDA and CDR2 SQIVND (reference sequence). V lost 9 bases and J lost 1, with 18 bases in between.

The chain recombines TRBV30 with TRBJ1-5; 8 nucleotides agree with TRBD1. Germline CDR1 and CDR2: GTSNPN and SVGIG (reference sequence). The CDR3 extends over 17 amino acids. V shed 4 bases, J shed 3 bases, and the junction held 14 bases outside the gene matches. CDR3 region: CAWKRKGQGAVNQPQHF. The CDR3, as DNA: TGTGCCTGGAAGAGGAAAGGACAGGGAGCGGTCAATCAGCCCCAGCATTTT. Together with reference TRBV30 and TRBJ1-5, the CDR3 gives the full variable domain: SQTIHQWPATLVQPVGSPLSLECTVEGTSNPNLYWYRQAAGRGLQLLFYSVGIGQISSEVPQNLSASRPQDRQFILSSKKLLLSDSGFYLCAWKRKGQGAVNQPQHFGDGTRLSIL.

V gene TRBV7-9 combines with J gene TRBJ2-7; D is ambiguous. V gave up 8 bases and J gave up 5 bases, with 10 bases separating them. Germline assignment: CDR1 SEHNR and CDR2 FQNEAQ (reference sequence). The CDR3 consists of 11 residues. In DNA, the CDR3 is TGTGCCAGCGTGAGTCGGGACGAGCAGTACTTC. Residues: CASVSRDEQYF.

The chain employs TRBV5-1 and TRBJ1-4, with D possibly TRBD1 on 6 matching bases. This CDR3 has 14 residues. Germline lookup yields CDR1 SGHRS and CDR2 YFSETQ. V was trimmed by 3 bases and J by 3 bases, leaving 9 bases between them. The CDR3 loop reads CASSSEGANEKLFF. The CDR3, as DNA: TGCGCCAGCAGCTCCGAGGGGGCTAATGAAAAACTGTTTTTT.

The gene calls are TRBV6-1 and TRBJ2-6; D is perhaps TRBD2 (5 bases). Germline CDR1 and CDR2: MNHNS and SASEGT. The V end lost 0 bases, the J end lost 0 bases, and 9 bases lay between the germline ends. The CDR3 runs to 17 residues. As DNA, the CDR3 is TGTGCCAGCAGTGAAGCTTGGGGAGTCTCTGGGGCCAACGTCCTGACTTTC. It codes for CASSEAWGVSGANVLTF.

The rearrangement joins TRBV6-4 to TRBJ1-1, with a possible D match to TRBD1 (6 bases). V lost 4 bases to trimming and J lost 5 bases, with 17 bases between them. Germline loops: CDR1 MRHNA, CDR2 SNTAGT. This CDR3 region has 15 residues. The CDR3 nucleotides are TGTGCCAGCAGTGCCGAACCGGGGGGCGGAACTGAAGCTTTCTTT. Translated: CASSAEPGGGTEAFF.

The J gene is TRBJ1-2, the V gene TRBV19; TRBD1 aligns across 10 bases. The CDR3 is 14 residues long. Germline CDR1 reads LNHDA; CDR2 reads SQIVND (reference sequence). The V and J ends lost 5 bases and 2 bases, in that order; junction bases with no gene match: 2. Here the CDR3 DNA reads TGTGCCAGTAGTGCGGGACAGGGGAACTATGGCTACACCTTC. Protein: CASSAGQGNYGYTF.

The chain carries TRBV5-5 and TRBJ2-1; no clear D gene. The CDR3 consists of 15 residues. The germline gives CDR1 SGHKS, CDR2 YYEKEE (reference sequence). With 0 bases removed from V and 4 bases from J, the gap between germline ends came to 11 bases. CDR3 DNA sequence: TGTGCCAGCAGCTTGGGCCCCCTGACTTACAATGAGCAGTTCTTC. Amino acid sequence: CASSLGPLTYNEQFF.

The chain recombines TRBV18 with TRBJ1-6, with 7 bases identical to TRBD1. The CDR3 has 21 amino acids. The ends lost 5 bases at V and 0 bases at J; junction bases unmatched: 19. The germline V gene has CDR1 KGHSH and CDR2 LQKENI. CDR3 nucleotide sequence: TGTGCCAGCTCATCTCAGACCATGACAGGGACCGCGAGCTCCTATAATTCACCCCTCCACTTT. Its protein is CASSSQTMTGTASSYNSPLHF.

The chain carries TRBV9 and TRBJ2-5; 12 bases map to TRBD2. The CDR3 runs 18 residues. Germline lookup yields CDR1 SGDLS and CDR2 YYNGEE. V was clipped by 0 bases and J by 1 base; unmatched bases: 7. The CDR3 spells CASSVGALAGGIQETQYF. The CDR3 nucleotides read TGTGCCAGCAGCGTAGGGGCCCTAGCGGGGGGGATCCAAGAGACCCAGTACTTC.

The rearrangement uses TRBV9 and TRBJ2-2; D unclear. Trimming left V 4 bases short and J 1 base short, with 11 bases between. This CDR3 region has 15 residues. The germline V gene has CDR1 SGDLS and CDR2 YYNGEE. The chain's CDR3 is CASSKTTGNTGELFF. The DNA for the CDR3 is TGTGCCAGCAGCAAAACCACGGGGAACACCGGGGAGCTGTTTTTT.

The DNA for the CDR3 is TGTGCCAGCAGCCCCGGGACTAGCGGTAGCACAGATACGCAGTATTTT. Translated: CASSPGTSGSTDTQYF. This chain joins TRBV7-3 and TRBJ2-3, with 11 bases that match TRBD2. CDR1 and CDR2 (germline): SGHTA, FQGTGA. The V gene end was trimmed by 5 bases and the J gene end by 0 bases; junction bases not matched to a gene: 4. The CDR3 length is 16 residues.

The J gene is TRBJ1-4, the V gene TRBV20-1; the D is unclear. There are 11 residues in the CDR3. Germline CDR1 and CDR2: DFQATT and SNEGSKA (reference sequence). The DNA for the CDR3 is TGCAGCGTACAGATTAATGAAAAACTGTTTTTT. Its protein product is CSVQINEKLFF.

The V call is TRBV10-3, the J call TRBJ1-1; tentative D call: TRBD1 (6 bases). Between the trimmed V and J ends, which lost 10 bases and 4 bases, there was a span of 13 bases. This CDR3 has 12 amino acids. The germline V gene has CDR1 ENHRY and CDR2 SYGVKD. The CDR3 reads CATSRGSTEAFF. CDR3 bases: TGTGCCACTAGCAGGGGATCCACTGAAGCTTTCTTT.

The V and J genes are TRBV4-3 and TRBJ1-2; D is possibly TRBD1 (5 bases). The CDR3 totals 14 residues. Trimming left V 1 base short and J 8 bases short, with 14 bases between. Looked up from germline, CDR1 is LGHNA and CDR2 is YSLEER. In nucleotides, the CDR3 is TGCGCCAGCAGCCAAGTAGGGGCCCGTGAAGGCTACACCTTC. Translation gives CASSQVGAREGYTF.

The chain combines TRBV5-6 with TRBJ1-1, with D possibly TRBD1 on 5 matching bases. V shed 2 bases and J shed 0 bases, with 11 bases lying between them. Germline loops: CDR1 SGHDT, CDR2 YYEEEE. CDR3 size: 15 residues. In DNA, the CDR3 is TGTGCCAGCAGCTTCCCTAGGACACTGAACACTGAAGCTTTCTTT. As protein: CASSFPRTLNTEAFF.

V and J are TRBV5-5 and TRBJ2-5, with D hard to call. CDR3 size: 13 residues. The V gene's germline CDR1 is SGHKS and CDR2 YYEKEE (reference sequence). V was cut by 4 bases and J by 1 base, with 8 bases left in between. The CDR3, as DNA: TGTGCCAGCAGCCCCCTCCTCCAAGAGACCCAGTACTTC. Its protein is CASSPLLQETQYF.

The J gene is TRBJ2-5, the V gene TRBV2, with 7 bases aligning to TRBD2. V lost 10 bases, J lost 5 bases, and 13 bases stayed unmatched. Germline values: CDR1 SNHLY, CDR2 FYNNEI. There are 14 residues in the CDR3. CDR3 residues: CATSEGLTGETQYF. The CDR3 DNA reads as TGTGCCACCTCTGAGGGACTAACAGGCGAGACCCAGTACTTC.

The J gene is TRBJ1-3, the V gene TRBV4-3, with a weak D call TRBD1 (6 bases). Looked up from germline, CDR1 is LGHNA and CDR2 is YSLEER. This CDR3 is built from 15 residues. The V end was cut by 1 base, the J end by 4 bases, with 11 bases between. Here the CDR3 reads CASSQAWDKGNTIYF. CDR3 nucleotides: TGCGCCAGCAGCCAAGCTTGGGACAAAGGAAACACCATATATTTT.